The 2 T cell receptor beta chains below were found in one sample sequenced in a study of blood T cell repertoires in COVID-19. Assay used: immunoSEQ multiplex PCR; TCRdb lists only in-frame clones, some missing. The data show approximately 300,000 clones, with more than 80% seen just once and roughly 3.9% held by the top ten. The sample consisted of peripheral blood. Receptor source: a woman between 40 and 55 years old with acute or convalescent COVID-19.

The chain joins TRBV4-1 to TRBJ2-2, with 9 bases that match TRBD1. The CDR3 extends over 19 amino acids. Germline CDR1 and CDR2: MGHRA and YSYEKL. The trim removed 3 bases at V and 11 bases at J, leaving 22 bases unmatched. The CDR3 DNA reads as TGCGCCAGCAGCCACAAGAGAAACGCGGGACAGGGAGTCCTGGGAGAGCTGTTTTTT. This sequence encodes CASSHKRNAGQGVLGELFF.

This rearrangement joins TRBV5-1 to TRBJ2-2, with TRBD1 as a possible D gene (5 bases). CDR1 and CDR2 from the germline V gene are SGHRS and YFSETQ. V was pared by 7 bases and J by 1 base, with 11 bases between. This CDR3 spans 14 amino acids. CDR3 in DNA: TGCGCCAGCTGGGGCGGACAGAACACCGGGGAGCTGTTTTTT. Translated: CASWGGQNTGELFF.